The 15 T cell receptor beta chains reported below all come from one sample, sequenced in a study of metastatic and nonmetastatic thyroid tumors. All patients reached thyroid surgery having received no treatment beforehand. MiXCR re-clonotyped the PCR reads for TCRdb. This sample has roughly 17,000 clones, with 25% to 35% found just once. Sequencing used tumor tissue. The receptors shown here come from a male donor with papillary thyroid cancer or a benign thyroid nodule (not recorded which). Some clones in this sample may be carry-over from other donors' samples.

Notes on this clone: Mismatch with germline at one junction end may stem from a read error. The CDR3 loop reads CASRFPNADEHYF. CDR3 nucleotide sequence: TGTGCCAGCAGATTCCCCAACGCCGACGAGCATTACTTC. The chain carries TRBV2 and TRBJ2-7; D call uncertain. The CDR3 covers 13 residues. Germline CDR1 SNHLY, CDR2 FYNNEI. The full variable domain, rest sourced from reference TRBV2 and TRBJ2-7, is EPEVTQTPSHQVTQMGQEVILRCVPISNHLYFYWYRQILGQKVEFLVSFYNNEISEKSEIFDDQFSVERPDGSNFTLKIRSTKLEDSAMYFCASRFPNADEHYFGPGTRLTVT.

This sequence joins TRBV9 and TRBJ1-2, with 9 bases lining up with TRBD1. The V segment lost 0 bases and the J segment 4 bases; nucleotides outside the gene matches: 1. The length of the CDR3 is 14 residues. From germline, CDR1 is SGDLS and CDR2 YYNGEE. The CDR3 is CASSVGQGGYGYTF. CDR3 nucleotides: TGTGCCAGCAGCGTAGGACAGGGGGGCTATGGCTACACCTTC.

This clone has ten or more counts. The V and J genes are TRBV11-2 and TRBJ2-5; 12 bases line up with TRBD2. V gave up 2 bases and J gave up 5 bases; unmatched junction bases: 6. The CDR3 spans 16 residues. Germline V lookup: CDR1 SGHAT, CDR2 FQNNGV. This CDR3 is CASSLLPSGRGETQYF. The CDR3 coding sequence is TGTGCCAGCAGCTTATTACCTAGCGGGAGGGGGGAGACCCAGTACTTC.

The V gene is TRBV5-1, the J gene TRBJ2-7; D possibly uses TRBD1 or TRBD2 (5 bases each). Germline lookup yields CDR1 SGHRS and CDR2 YFSETQ. V lost 4 bases to trimming and J lost 6 bases, with 8 bases between them. This CDR3 has 11 residues. CDR3 DNA: TGCGCCAGCAGCGGGGACCTCGAGCAGTACTTC. It codes for CASSGDLEQYF.

This clone was seen repeatedly, ten times or more. The V gene is TRBV5-6, the J gene TRBJ2-6; D call uncertain. The CDR3 spans 15 residues. Germline loops: CDR1 SGHDT, CDR2 YYEEEE. Between the trimmed V and J ends, which lost 5 bases and 2 bases, there was a span of 11 bases. The CDR3 sequence is CASRDQGAGANVLTF. CDR3 coding DNA: TGTGCCAGCAGGGACCAAGGAGCTGGGGCCAACGTCCTGACTTTC. Using reference TRBV5-6 and TRBJ2-6 for the parts outside the CDR3, the full variable domain is DAGVTQSPTHLIKTRGQQVTLRCSPKSGHDTVSWYQQALGQGPQFIFQYYEEEERQRGNFPDRFSGHQFPNYSSELNVNALLLGDSALYLCASRDQGAGANVLTFGAGSRLTVL.

This chain uses TRBV6-1 with TRBJ2-7, with D hard to call. The CDR3 consists of 12 residues. V lost 5 bases to trimming and J lost 6 bases, with 11 bases between them. Germline V gives CDR1 MNHNS, CDR2 SASEGT. The CDR3 loop reads CASSRLFGEQYF. CDR3 nucleotides: TGTGCCAGCAGTAGGCTATTCGGCGAGCAGTACTTC.

The V call is TRBV19, the J call TRBJ2-7; D remains ambiguous. Germline V gene sequence: CDR1 LNHDA, CDR2 SQIVND (reference sequence). Trimming took off 1 base at V and 0 bases at J, with 10 bases between the two ends. The CDR3 runs to 15 residues. The CDR3 region is CASSIGSRSSYEQYF. CDR3 nucleotide sequence: TGTGCCAGTAGTATAGGATCCAGAAGCTCCTACGAGCAGTACTTC.

The J gene is TRBJ2-1, the V gene TRBV9, with D perhaps TRBD1 or TRBD2 (6 bases each). Germline V gives CDR1 SGDLS, CDR2 YYNGEE. Deletions cut 1 base from V and 7 bases from J, with 12 bases between. There are 14 residues in the CDR3. The CDR3 nucleotides are TGTGCCAGCAGCGTAAGGGGGGTGGGAAATGAGCAGTTCTTC. Protein: CASSVRGVGNEQFF.

In the case of this clone: A much bigger clone sits one base away, suggesting this may be a read error. V gene TRBV10-3 combines with J gene TRBJ2-5, with 11 positions matching TRBD2. The V gene's germline CDR1 is ENHRY and CDR2 SYGVKD. The length of the CDR3 is 13 residues. The trim removed 10 bases at V and 8 bases at J, leaving 9 bases unmatched. CDR3 in amino acids: CATRTSGWDTQYF. The CDR3 nucleotides read TGTGCCACGAGGACTAGCGGGTGGGATACCCAGTACTTC.

This clone turned up a few times. The chain uses TRBV24-1 and TRBJ1-2, with TRBD1 as a possible D gene (6 bases). The germline V and J ends were trimmed by 4 bases and 8 bases, with 13 bases remaining between them. CDR1 is KGHDR, CDR2 SFDVKD, per germline. The CDR3 contains 13 residues. DNA of the CDR3: TGTGCCACCAGTGAGCCTAACAGGGACGGCTACACCTTC. Its translation is CATSEPNRDGYTF.

Only a few counts were recorded for this clone. This may come from a read error, since a much larger clone is one base off. This chain links TRBV9 with TRBJ2-1, with TRBD1 as a possible D gene (5 bases). The CDR3 has 17 residues. CDR1 is SGDLS, CDR2 YYNGEE, per germline. The CDR3 region has the DNA TGTGCCAACAGCGTAGACGACAGCCCGACGCACTACAATGAGCAGTTCTTC. Protein product: CANSVDDSPTHYNEQFF.

This clone was seen repeatedly, ten times or more. The chain employs TRBV7-2 and TRBJ2-7; TRBD1 aligns across 8 bases. Unmatched junction bases numbered 5, after V lost 5 bases and J lost 2 bases. Germline V gives CDR1 SGHTA, CDR2 FQGNSA. There are 14 residues in the CDR3. The CDR3 spells CASSIGQGTYEQYF. DNA for the CDR3: TGTGCCAGCAGCATCGGACAGGGAACCTACGAGCAGTACTTC.

This clone was seen only a few times. This chain joins TRBV7-2 and TRBJ1-1, with D possibly matching TRBD1 (6 bases). The CDR3 covers 12 residues. V gave up 1 base and J gave up 11 bases, with 11 bases separating them. CDR1 and CDR2 from the germline V gene are SGHTA and FQGNSA. In DNA, the CDR3 is TGTGCCAGCAGCTTAGGAACAGGGCTTGCTTTCTTT. Amino acid sequence: CASSLGTGLAFF.

Sample share makes this clone large. This chain links TRBV5-1 with TRBJ2-1, with 8 bases that match TRBD1. The J segment lost 8 bases and the V segment lost 0 bases, leaving 7 bases of the junction unmatched. The CDR3 is 15 residues long. Germline V gene sequence: CDR1 SGHRS, CDR2 YFSETQ. In DNA, the CDR3 is TGCGCCAGCAGCTTGGAGGGCAGGGGGCAGGATGAGCAGTTCTTC. Protein sequence: CASSLEGRGQDEQFF.

This chain links TRBV7-9 with TRBJ2-3; D ambiguous. Germline CDR1 reads SEHNR; CDR2 reads FQNEAQ (reference sequence). The CDR3 consists of 12 residues. Trimming shortened V by 8 bases and J by 2 bases, and 8 bases separated the two germline ends. CDR3 sequence (DNA): TGTGCCAGCTTGTGGATCACAGATACGCAGTATTTT. Amino acid sequence: CASLWITDTQYF.